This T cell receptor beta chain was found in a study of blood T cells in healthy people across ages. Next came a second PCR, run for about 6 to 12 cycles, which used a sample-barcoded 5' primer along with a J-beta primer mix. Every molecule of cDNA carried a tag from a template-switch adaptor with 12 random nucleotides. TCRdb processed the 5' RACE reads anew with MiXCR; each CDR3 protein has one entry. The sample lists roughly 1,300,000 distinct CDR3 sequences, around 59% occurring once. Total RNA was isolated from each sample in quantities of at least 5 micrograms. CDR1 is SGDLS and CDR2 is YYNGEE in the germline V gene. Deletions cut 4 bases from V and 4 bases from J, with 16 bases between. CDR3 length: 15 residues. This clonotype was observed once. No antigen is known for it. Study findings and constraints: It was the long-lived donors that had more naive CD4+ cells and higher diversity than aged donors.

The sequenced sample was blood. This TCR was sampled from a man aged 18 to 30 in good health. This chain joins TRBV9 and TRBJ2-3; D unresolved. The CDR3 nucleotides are TGTGCCAGCAGCACCCATCTAGATAGAGCAGATACGCAGTATTTT. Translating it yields CASSTHLDRADTQYF. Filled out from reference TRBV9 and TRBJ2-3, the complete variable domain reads DSGVTQTPKHLITATGQRVTLRCSPRSGDLSVYWYQQSLDQGLQFLIQYYNGEERAKGNILERFSAQQFPDLHSELNLSSLELGDSALYFCASSTHLDRADTQYFGPGTRLTVL.